This T cell receptor beta chain emerged from a study of CD8 T cells in ankylosing spondylitis. This clonotype was seen more than once but under ten times. What it recognizes is unknown. The V end lost 3 bases, the J end lost 6 bases, and 14 bases lay between the germline ends. CDR1 and CDR2 (germline): GTSNPN, SVGIG (reference sequence). This CDR3 contains 14 residues. One entry per CDR3 protein, called by TCRdb with MiXCR from the 5' RACE reads. The sample includes 340,000 or so distinct CDR3 sequences, approximately 15% of them seen just once. Findings and caveats of the study: What appeared characteristic of ankylosing spondylitis blood was a TCR beta motif of several highly homologous variants.

The chain has TRBV30 and TRBJ2-2, with D perhaps matching TRBD1 (6 bases). This receptor was obtained from a male donor with ankylosing spondylitis or in good health (not recorded which). Sequences were obtained from blood, either unsorted or a sorted T cell fraction (not recorded which). The CDR3, as DNA: TGTGCCTGGAGGAGGGGCAGGGGAGCCGGGGAGCTGTTTTTT. This codes for CAWRRGRGAGELFF.